Here is one T cell receptor beta chain with its context. The antigen remains undetermined. Germline V lookup: CDR1 MNHEY, CDR2 SMNVEV (reference sequence). V lost 2 bases, J lost 5 bases, and 9 bases lay in between. This CDR3 spans 13 amino acids. The data were taken from a study of cytomegalovirus exposure and HLA in healthy donors. The study, taken as a whole, reports: While the bulk of TCR sequences proved rare, some public TCRs turned up in many donors.

Sequencing used immunoSEQ multiplex PCR; TCRdb keeps in-frame clones, though not all of them. Of 110,000 to 150,000 clones listed, approximately 92% are singletons. This clonotype originated in a woman under 30 in good health and CMV-seropositive. What was sequenced was PBMCs. The chain joins TRBV27 to TRBJ1-1; no clear D gene. CDR3 DNA: TGTGCCAGCAGTTTAACGTGGAGTACTGAAGCTTTCTTT. Translating gives CASSLTWSTEAFF.